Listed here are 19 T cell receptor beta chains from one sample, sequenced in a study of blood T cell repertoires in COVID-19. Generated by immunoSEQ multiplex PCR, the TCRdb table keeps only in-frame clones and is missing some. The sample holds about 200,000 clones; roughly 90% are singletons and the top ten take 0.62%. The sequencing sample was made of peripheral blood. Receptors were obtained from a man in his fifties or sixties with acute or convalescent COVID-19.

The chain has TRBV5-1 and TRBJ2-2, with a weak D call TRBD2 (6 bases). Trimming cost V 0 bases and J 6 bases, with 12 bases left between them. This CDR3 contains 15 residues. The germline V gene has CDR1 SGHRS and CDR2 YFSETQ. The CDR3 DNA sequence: TGCGCCAGCAGCTTGGCCCCTAGCGTGCCCGGGGAGCTGTTTTTT. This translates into CASSLAPSVPGELFF.

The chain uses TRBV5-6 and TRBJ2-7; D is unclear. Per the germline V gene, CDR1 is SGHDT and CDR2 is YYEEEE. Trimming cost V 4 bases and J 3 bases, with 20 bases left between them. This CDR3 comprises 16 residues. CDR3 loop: CASSASQWVQNYEQYV. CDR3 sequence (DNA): TGTGCCAGCAGCGCGAGCCAATGGGTACAGAACTACGAGCAGTACGTC.

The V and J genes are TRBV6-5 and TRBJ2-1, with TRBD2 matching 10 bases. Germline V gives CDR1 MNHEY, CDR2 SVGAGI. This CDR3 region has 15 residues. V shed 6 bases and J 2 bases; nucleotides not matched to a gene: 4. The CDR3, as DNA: TGTGCCAGCAGGTCAAGCGGGGGGGCCTACAATGAGCAGTTCTTC. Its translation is CASRSSGGAYNEQFF.

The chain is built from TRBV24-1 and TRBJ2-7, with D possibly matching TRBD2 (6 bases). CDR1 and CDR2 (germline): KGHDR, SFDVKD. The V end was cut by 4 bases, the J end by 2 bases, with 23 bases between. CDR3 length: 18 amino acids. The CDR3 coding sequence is TGTGCCACCAGTGACCCTAAAGTTGGGGGGATCGCCCCCTACGAGCAGTACTTC. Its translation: CATSDPKVGGIAPYEQYF.

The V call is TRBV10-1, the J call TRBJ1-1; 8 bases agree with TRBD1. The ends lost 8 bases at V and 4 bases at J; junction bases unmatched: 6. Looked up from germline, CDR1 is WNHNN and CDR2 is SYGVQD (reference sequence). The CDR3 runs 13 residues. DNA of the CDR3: TGCGCCAGCCAGGGGGCCCGTGGCACTGAAGCTTTCTTT. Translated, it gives CASQGARGTEAFF.

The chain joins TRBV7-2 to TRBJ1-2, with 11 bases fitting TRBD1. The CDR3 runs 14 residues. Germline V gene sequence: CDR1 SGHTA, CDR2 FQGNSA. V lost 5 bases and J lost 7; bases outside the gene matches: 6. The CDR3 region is CASSLWGQGVGYTF. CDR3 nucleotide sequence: TGTGCCAGCAGCCTCTGGGGACAGGGGGTTGGCTACACCTTC.

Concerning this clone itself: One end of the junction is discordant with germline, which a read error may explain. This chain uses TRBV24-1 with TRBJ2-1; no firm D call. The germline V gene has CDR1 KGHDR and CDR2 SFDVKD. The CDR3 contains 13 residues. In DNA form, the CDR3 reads TGTGCCGCCAGTGTCAGCTCCTACAATGAGCAGTTCTTC. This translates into CAASVSSYNEQFF.

The CDR3 sequence is CASSDGGDTEAFF. The CDR3, as DNA: TGTGCCAGCAGTGATGGAGGGGACACTGAAGCTTTCTTT. The rearrangement links TRBV6-1 to TRBJ1-1; D is perhaps TRBD1 (5 bases). CDR3 length: 13 amino acids. Germline V CDR1 and CDR2: MNHNS, SASEGT. Trimming stripped 3 bases from V and 3 bases from J, with 8 bases between.

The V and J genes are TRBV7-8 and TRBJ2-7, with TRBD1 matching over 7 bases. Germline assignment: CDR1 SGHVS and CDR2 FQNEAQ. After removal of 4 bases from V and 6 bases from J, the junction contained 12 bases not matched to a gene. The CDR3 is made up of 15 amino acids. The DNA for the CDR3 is TGTGCCAGCAGCTACCGGGACAGAGGAGGCGGCGAGCAGTACTTC. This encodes CASSYRDRGGGEQYF.

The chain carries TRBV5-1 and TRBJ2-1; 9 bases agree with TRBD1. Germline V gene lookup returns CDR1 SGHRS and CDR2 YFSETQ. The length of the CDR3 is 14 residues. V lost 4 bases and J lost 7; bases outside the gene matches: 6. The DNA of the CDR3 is TGCGCCAGCAGCCTACAGGGGGCTGAGAATGAGCAGTTCTTC. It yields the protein CASSLQGAENEQFF. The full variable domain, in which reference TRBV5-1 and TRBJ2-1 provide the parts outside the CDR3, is KAGVTQTPRYLIKTRGQQVTLSCSPISGHRSVSWYQQTPGQGLQFLFEYFSETQRNKGNFPGRFSGRQFSNSRSEMNVSTLELGDSALYLCASSLQGAENEQFFGPGTRLTVL.

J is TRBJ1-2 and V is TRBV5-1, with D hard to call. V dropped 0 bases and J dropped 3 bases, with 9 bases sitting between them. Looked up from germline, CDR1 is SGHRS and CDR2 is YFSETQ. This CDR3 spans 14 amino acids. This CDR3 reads CASSLVEGDYGYTF. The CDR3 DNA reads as TGCGCCAGCAGCTTGGTTGAGGGCGACTATGGCTACACCTTC.

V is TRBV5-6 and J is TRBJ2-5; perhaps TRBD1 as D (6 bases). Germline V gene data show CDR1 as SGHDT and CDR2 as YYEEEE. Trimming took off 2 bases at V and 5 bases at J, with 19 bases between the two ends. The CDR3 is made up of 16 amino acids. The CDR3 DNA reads TGTGCCAGCAGCTTATATGCACAGGGTGGCGTGGAGACCCAGTACTTC. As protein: CASSLYAQGGVETQYF.

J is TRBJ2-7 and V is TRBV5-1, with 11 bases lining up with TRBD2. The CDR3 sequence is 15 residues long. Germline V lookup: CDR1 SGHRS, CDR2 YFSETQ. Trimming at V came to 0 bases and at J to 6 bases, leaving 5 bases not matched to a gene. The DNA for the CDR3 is TGCGCCAGCAGCTTGGATGTGCTAGCGGGAGGCGAGCAGTACTTC. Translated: CASSLDVLAGGEQYF. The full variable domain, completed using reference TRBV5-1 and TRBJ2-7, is KAGVTQTPRYLIKTRGQQVTLSCSPISGHRSVSWYQQTPGQGLQFLFEYFSETQRNKGNFPGRFSGRQFSNSRSEMNVSTLELGDSALYLCASSLDVLAGGEQYFGPGTRLTVT.

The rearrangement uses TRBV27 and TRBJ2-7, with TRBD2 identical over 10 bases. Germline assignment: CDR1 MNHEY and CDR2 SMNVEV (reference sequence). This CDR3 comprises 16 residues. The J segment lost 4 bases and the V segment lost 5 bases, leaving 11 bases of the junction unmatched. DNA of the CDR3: TGTGCCAGCAGTAGGGGGGCCCTAGCGGGAGATTACGAGCAGTACTTC. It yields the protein CASSRGALAGDYEQYF.

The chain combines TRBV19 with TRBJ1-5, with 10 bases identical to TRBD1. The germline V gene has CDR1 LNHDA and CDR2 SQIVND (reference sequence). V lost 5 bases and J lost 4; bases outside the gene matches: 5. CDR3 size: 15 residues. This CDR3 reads CASSVQGQGNQPQHF. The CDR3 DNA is TGTGCCAGTAGTGTCCAGGGACAGGGGAATCAGCCCCAGCATTTT.

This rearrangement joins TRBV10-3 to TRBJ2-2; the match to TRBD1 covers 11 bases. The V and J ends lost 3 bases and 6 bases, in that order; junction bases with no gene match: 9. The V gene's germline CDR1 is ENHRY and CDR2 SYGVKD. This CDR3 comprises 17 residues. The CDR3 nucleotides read TGTGCCATCAGTGACCCCCGGGACAGGGGGATATCCGGGGAGCTGTTTTTT. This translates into CAISDPRDRGISGELFF.

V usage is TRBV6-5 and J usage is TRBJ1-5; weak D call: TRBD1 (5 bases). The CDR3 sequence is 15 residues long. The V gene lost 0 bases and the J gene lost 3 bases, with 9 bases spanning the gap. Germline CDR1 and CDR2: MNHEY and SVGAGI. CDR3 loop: CASSYSRGNNQPQHF. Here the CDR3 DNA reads TGTGCCAGCAGTTACTCTCGGGGGAACAATCAGCCCCAGCATTTT.

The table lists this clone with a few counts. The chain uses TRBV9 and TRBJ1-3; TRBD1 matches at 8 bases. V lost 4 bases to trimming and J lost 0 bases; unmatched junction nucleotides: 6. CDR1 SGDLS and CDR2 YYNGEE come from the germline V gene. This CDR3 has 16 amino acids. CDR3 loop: CASSPRQGRSGNTIYF. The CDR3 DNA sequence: TGTGCCAGCAGCCCCAGACAGGGGCGCTCTGGAAACACCATATATTTT.

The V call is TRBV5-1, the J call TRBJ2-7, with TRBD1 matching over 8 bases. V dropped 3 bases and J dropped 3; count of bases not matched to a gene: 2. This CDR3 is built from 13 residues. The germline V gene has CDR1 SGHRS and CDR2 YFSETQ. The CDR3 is CASSSGQDYEQYF. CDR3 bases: TGCGCCAGCAGCTCGGGACAGGACTACGAGCAGTACTTC.